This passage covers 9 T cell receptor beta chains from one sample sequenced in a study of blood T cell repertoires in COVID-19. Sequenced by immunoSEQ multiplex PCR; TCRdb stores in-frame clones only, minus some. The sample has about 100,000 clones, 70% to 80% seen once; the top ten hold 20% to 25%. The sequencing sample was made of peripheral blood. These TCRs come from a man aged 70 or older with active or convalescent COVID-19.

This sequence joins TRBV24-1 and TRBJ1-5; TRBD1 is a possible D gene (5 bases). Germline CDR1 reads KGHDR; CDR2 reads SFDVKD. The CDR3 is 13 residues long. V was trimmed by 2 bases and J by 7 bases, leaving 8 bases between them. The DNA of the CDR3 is TGTGCCACCAGTGATTATGACAGCCAGCCCCAGCATTTT. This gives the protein CATSDYDSQPQHF.

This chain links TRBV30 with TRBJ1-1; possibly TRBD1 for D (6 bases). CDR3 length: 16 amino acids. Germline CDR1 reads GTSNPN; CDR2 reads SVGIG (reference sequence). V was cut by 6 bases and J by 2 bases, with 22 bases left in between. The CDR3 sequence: CACQPLRDNGNTEAFF. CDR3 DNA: TGTGCCTGCCAACCACTACGGGACAACGGAAACACTGAAGCTTTCTTT.

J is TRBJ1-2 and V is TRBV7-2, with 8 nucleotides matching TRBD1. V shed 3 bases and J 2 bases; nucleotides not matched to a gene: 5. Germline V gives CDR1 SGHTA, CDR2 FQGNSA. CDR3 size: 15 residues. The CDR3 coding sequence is TGTGCCAGCAGCTTTCGGACAGGGATAAACTATGGCTACACCTTC. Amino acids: CASSFRTGINYGYTF.

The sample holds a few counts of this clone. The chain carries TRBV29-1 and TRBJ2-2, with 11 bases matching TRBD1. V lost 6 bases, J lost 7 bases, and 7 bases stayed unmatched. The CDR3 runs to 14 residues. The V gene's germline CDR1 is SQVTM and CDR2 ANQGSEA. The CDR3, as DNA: TGCAGCGTCGGACAGGGGGCAGGGGACGGGGAGCTGTTTTTT. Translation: CSVGQGAGDGELFF.

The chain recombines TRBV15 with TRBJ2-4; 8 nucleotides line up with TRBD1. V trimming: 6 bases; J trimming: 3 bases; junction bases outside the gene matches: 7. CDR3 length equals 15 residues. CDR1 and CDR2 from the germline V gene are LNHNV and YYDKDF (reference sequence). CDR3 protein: CATRTPTGDKNIQYF. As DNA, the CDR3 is TGTGCCACCAGAACTCCGACAGGGGACAAAAACATTCAGTACTTC.

The CDR3 protein is CASKDRNYGYTF. The DNA of the CDR3 is TGTGCCAGCAAAGACAGGAACTATGGCTACACCTTC. The chain links TRBV28 to TRBJ1-2; D perhaps matches TRBD1 (6 bases). Germline V gene lookup returns CDR1 MDHEN and CDR2 SYDVKM. The length of the CDR3 is 12 residues. The V and J ends lost 7 bases and 2 bases respectively, with 8 bases between them.

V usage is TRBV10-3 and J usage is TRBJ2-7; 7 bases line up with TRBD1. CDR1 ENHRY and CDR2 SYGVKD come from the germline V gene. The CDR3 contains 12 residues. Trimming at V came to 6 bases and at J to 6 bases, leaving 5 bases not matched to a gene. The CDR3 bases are TGTGCCATCAGGAATACAGGGGCCGAGCAGTACTTC. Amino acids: CAIRNTGAEQYF.

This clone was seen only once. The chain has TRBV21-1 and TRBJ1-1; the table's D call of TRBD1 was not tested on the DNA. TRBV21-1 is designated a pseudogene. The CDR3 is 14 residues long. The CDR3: CASSKGGQGTEAFF. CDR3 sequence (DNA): TGTGCCAGCAGCAAAGGAGGACAGGGGACTGAAGCTTTCTTT.

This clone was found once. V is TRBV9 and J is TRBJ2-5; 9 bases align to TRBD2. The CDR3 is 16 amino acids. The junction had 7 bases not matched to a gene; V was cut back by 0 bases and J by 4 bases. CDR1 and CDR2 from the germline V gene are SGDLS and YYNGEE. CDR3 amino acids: CASSVGERGASETQYF. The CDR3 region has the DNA TGTGCCAGCAGCGTAGGAGAGCGGGGGGCGTCAGAGACCCAGTACTTC.